This T cell receptor beta chain was identified during a study of OX40 agonist ivuxolimab in advanced cancers. Generated by immunoSEQ multiplex PCR, the TCRdb table keeps only in-frame clones and is missing some. Of tens of thousands of clones in the sample, around four fifths were seen once. As regards this clone: Antigen specificity is unknown.

Study-level points and caveats: Clonal expansion by week 6 occurred in CD4+ and CD8+ blood T cells (at 0.1 to 3.0 mg/kg).

Sample: CD4+ or CD8+ T cells sorted from blood, taken in a trial of the OX40 agonist ivuxolimab. This TCR was sampled from an adult with an advanced solid tumor such as melanoma, head and neck, liver or kidney cancer.

The CDR3 DNA sequence: TGTGCCAGCAGTGACAGGCACCCGAGAAGGTCCTACGAGCAGTACTTC. This gives the protein CASSDRHPRRSYEQYF. The chain uses TRBV2 and TRBJ2-5; D remains unclear. The J call may be in error: the DNA end matches TRBJ2-7 better. The CDR3 consists of 16 residues. Germline CDR1 is SNHLY and CDR2 is FYNNEI.